This T cell receptor beta chain was recovered during a study of T cell responses to AZD1222 COVID-19 vaccine. In the case of this clone: Its antigen is not known.

Study outcomes and limitations: Donors were chiefly white British, with a greater number of females, and clonal diversity was perhaps underestimated.

The table came from immunoSEQ multiplex PCR; TCRdb's copy has only in-frame clones and leaves some out. The table includes 150,000 to 200,000 clones, 70% to 90% detected once. Trimming left V 1 base short and J 6 bases short, with 18 bases between. This CDR3 is 15 amino acids long. Germline V gives CDR1 GTSNPN, CDR2 SVGIG (reference sequence). Second-dose timings of about 4 or about 12 weeks were pooled. The sample was peripheral blood, taken 28 days after the second AZD1222 dose. This clonotype was sampled from an adult who received the AZD1222 COVID-19 vaccine. This chain connects TRBV30 to TRBJ1-1; D call uncertain. In DNA form, the CDR3 reads TGTGCCTGGAGTGACCGGGGAAAGACAATACCTGAAGCTTTCTTT. Protein product: CAWSDRGKTIPEAFF.